A selection of T cell receptor beta chains follows, all from one sample in a study of cytomegalovirus exposure and HLA in healthy donors. Profiling relied on immunoSEQ multiplex PCR, and the TCRdb table lists in-frame clones only, not all of them. The top ten hold approximately 6% of the sample, which has approximately 100,000 clones, about a tenth seen once. The sequencing sample was made of PBMCs. All receptors derive from a man aged 40-49 years in good health and CMV-seropositive. Both conserved end residues are part of each CDR3. The order of the fields is D gene, J gene, clone size, V gene, CDR3 DNA, CDR3 protein. The D gene is left open where the match is weak. Not all rows give a size; the values are once, few, many and, for expanded clones, a class.

D: .; J: TRBJ2-1; size: .; V: TRBV9; DNA: TGTGCCAGCAGCTCGAGTAAGGGGATGAACAATGAGCAGTTCTTC; CDR3: CASSSSKGMNNEQFF
D: .; J: TRBJ2-3; size: few; V: TRBV2; DNA: TGTGCCAGCAGGGCGGAGCTAGATACGCAGTATTTT; CDR3: CASRAELDTQYF
D: .; J: TRBJ2-5; size: few; V: TRBV27; DNA: TGTGCCAGCAGTTTAGGTGGGACACCCCGCGAGACCCAGTACTTC; CDR3: CASSLGGTPRETQYF
D: .; J: TRBJ2-3; size: .; V: TRBV14; DNA: TGTGCCAGCAGCCAACTGATGAGGGATACGCAGTATTTT; CDR3: CASSQLMRDTQYF
D: .; J: TRBJ1-2; size: .; V: TRBV7-8; DNA: TGTGCCAGCAGCTTAGTGTCGGGTGGCTACACCTTC; CDR3: CASSLVSGGYTF
D: TRBD1; J: TRBJ1-4; size: .; V: TRBV9; DNA: TGTGCCAGCAGCGTAGAGGCCGGGACAGGGCTCTCGACTGGGGAAAAACTGTTTTTT; CDR3: CASSVEAGTGLSTGEKLFF
D: TRBD1; J: TRBJ1-2; size: .; V: TRBV5-8; DNA: TGTGCCAGCAGCTTGGGTCAGGGGGCGTCCTATGGCTACACCTTC; CDR3: CASSLGQGASYGYTF
D: .; J: TRBJ2-3; size: few; V: TRBV13; DNA: TGTGCCAGCAGCTTAGTTCAGGACACAGATACGCAGTATTTT; CDR3: CASSLVQDTDTQYF
D: .; J: TRBJ2-3; size: few; V: TRBV6-5; DNA: TGTGCCAGCAGTTACTCGCGGGCAAGCACAGATACGCAGTATTTT; CDR3: CASSYSRASTDTQYF
D: TRBD2; J: TRBJ2-1; size: few; V: TRBV29-1; DNA: TGCAGCGTTGAGAGAATAGCGGGAGTTAATGAGCAGTTCTTC; CDR3: CSVERIAGVNEQFF
D: .; J: TRBJ2-7; size: .; V: TRBV7-6; DNA: TGTGCCAGCAGCCCCGAGGTCGGGAAGAGCTCCTACGAGCAGTACTTC; CDR3: CASSPEVGKSSYEQYF
D: .; J: TRBJ2-1; size: many; V: TRBV9; DNA: TGTGCCAGCAGCGTAGAACCGAGCTCCTACAATGAGCAGTTCTTC; CDR3: CASSVEPSSYNEQFF
D: .; J: TRBJ1-3; size: once; V: TRBV15; DNA: TGTGCCACCAGCACTACAGGGATTCCCGGAAACACCATATATTTT; CDR3: CATSTTGIPGNTIYF
D: TRBD1; J: TRBJ1-1; size: few; V: TRBV5-1; DNA: TGCGCCAGCAGCTGGGGACAGGGGAACACTGAAGCTTTCTTT; CDR3: CASSWGQGNTEAFF
D: TRBD1; J: TRBJ2-2; size: few; V: TRBV19; DNA: TGTGCCAGTAAAAGGACAGGGGGGAGCGGGGAGCTGTTTTTT; CDR3: CASKRTGGSGELFF
D: .; J: TRBJ1-5; size: few; V: TRBV6-5; DNA: TGTGCCAGCAGTTACAGGGAGGACCAGCCCCAGCATTTT; CDR3: CASSYREDQPQHF
D: .; J: TRBJ2-2; size: few; V: TRBV5-1; DNA: TGCGCCAGCAGCTTGAGCGCCAAGAACACCGGGGAGCTGTTTTTT; CDR3: CASSLSAKNTGELFF
D: TRBD1; J: TRBJ1-2; size: many; V: TRBV7-9; DNA: TGTGCCAGCAGATTAACAGGGGCTGATGGCTACACCTTC; CDR3: CASRLTGADGYTF
D: .; J: TRBJ2-3; size: .; V: TRBV21-1; DNA: TGTGCCAGCAGCAAAGTGGGACTAGCGGGAGGGGATAGCACAGATACGCAGTATTTT; CDR3: CASSKVGLAGGDSTDTQYF
D: .; J: TRBJ2-7; size: .; V: TRBV28; DNA: TGTGCCAGCAGTTTATTCGGGGCCTACGAGCAGTACTTC; CDR3: CASSLFGAYEQYF
D: .; J: TRBJ1-2; size: .; V: TRBV5-1; DNA: TGCGCCAGCAGCTTTTCAACTGAATCCTATGGCTACACCTTC; CDR3: CASSFSTESYGYTF